Below, one TCR beta chain is given with its context. What it binds is unknown. The CDR3 runs to 12 residues. Germline V lookup: CDR1 DFQATT, CDR2 SNEGSKA (reference sequence). Between the trimmed V and J ends, which lost 6 bases and 3 bases, there was a span of 9 bases. This record comes from a study of T cell repertoires in cytomegalovirus infection. Using its own MiXCR run on the reads, TCRdb lists one record per CDR3 protein. Among about 700,000 distinct CDR3 sequences, about 33% were seen once, and the ten largest hold around a sixth. The V gene is TRBV20-1, the J gene TRBJ1-5; D not resolved. The clonotype originates from a human donor in good health (CMV status not recorded). Some clones in this sample may be carry-over from other donors' samples. This specimen consisted of cultured PBMCs, obtained from culture after CMV antigen stimulation. CDR3 bases: TGCAGTGCCGGCGAGTTCAATCAGCCCCAGCATTTT. Its translation: CSAGEFNQPQHF.